This T cell receptor beta chain came from a study of regulatory T cells in long-lasting Graves disease. Study details: Persistence in Graves' disease required over 5 years of antithyroid drugs plus positive TSH receptor antibodies. Findings and caveats of the study: Newly diagnosed Graves' patients had higher TCR diversity than persistent ones.

Time point reported: persistent/refractory GD, antithyroid drugs over 5 years with positive TRAb. PBMC RNA was the source of the TCR library. For this clonotype: Its matching antigen is unknown.

Relying on iRepertoire HTBI primers and Arm-PCR of CDR3 regions, the team built TCR beta libraries. MiXCR, applied by TCRdb to the multiplex PCR reads, yields one record per CDR3 protein. Here the sample spans approximately 400,000 distinct CDR3 sequences, approximately 25% being singletons. The CDR3 extends over 15 amino acids. Germline CDR1 is SGHAT and CDR2 is FQNNGV. V gave up 3 bases and J gave up 2 bases; unmatched junction bases: 4. The rearrangement links TRBV11-2 to TRBJ2-7; 10 bases match TRBD1. The source material was peripheral blood mononuclear cells (PBMCs), sampled when the disease was refractory, from a patient treated with antithyroid drugs. This clonotype was obtained from a woman in her forties with Graves disease. CDR3 nucleotide sequence: TGTGCCAGCAGCTTCAGACAGGGGGCCACCTACGAGCAGTACTTC. Residues: CASSFRQGATYEQYF.